The following is a TCR beta chain sequence with its context. Its antigen is unidentified. The junction departs from germline at one end; a sequencing error may be responsible. This record comes from a study of OX40 agonist ivuxolimab in advanced cancers. Study summary: Anti-PD-1, anti-PD-L1 or anti-CTLA-4 therapy given earlier was allowed, and around 40% had some. Partial responses occurred in Three dose-escalation patients, one with hepatocellular carcinoma and two with cutaneous melanoma. Study outcomes and limitations: Both CD4+ and CD8+ T cell populations in blood had undergone clonal expansion by week 6 at 0.1 to 3.0 mg/kg. Normalized T-cell clonal expansion was also low in a subset of nonresponders.

Some clones are missing from TCRdb's copy, which holds only in-frame ones; the method was immunoSEQ multiplex PCR. The sample has 50,000 to 75,000 clones, roughly nine tenths seen once. CDR1 is SEHNR and CDR2 is FQNEAQ in the germline V gene (reference sequence). The CDR3 length is 19 residues. This chain links TRBV7-9 with TRBJ2-4; 8 bases map to TRBD2. The material sequenced was CD4+ or CD8+ T cells sorted from blood, taken in a trial of the OX40 agonist ivuxolimab. The receptor was derived from an adult with an advanced solid tumor such as melanoma, head and neck, liver or kidney cancer. As DNA, the CDR3 is TGTGCCAGCAGTTTAGAAACGGGGGGGCTCTATACGACCAAAAACATTCAGTACTTC. Protein: CASSLETGGLYTTKNIQYF.